This TCR beta chain emerged from a study of T cells in Graves' hyperthyroidism and ophthalmopathy. RNA transcripts were the template for amplifying TCR beta CDR3 regions. HTBI primers were employed in a first-round RT-PCR of the TCR CDR3. TCRdb analysed the multiplex PCR reads with MiXCR anew, one entry per CDR3 protein. The profile shows 300,000 to 350,000 distinct CDR3 sequences, roughly 20% of them singletons. Germline V gene data show CDR1 as LGHDT and CDR2 as YNNKEL (reference sequence). This CDR3 spans 12 amino acids. Trimming removed 6 bases from V and 5 bases from J, with 10 bases in between. This clonotype has a count of ten or more.

The sample was blood. This clonotype was sampled from a woman in her 50s with Graves' hyperthyroidism. The V and J genes are TRBV3-1 and TRBJ2-5, with D maybe TRBD2 (5 bases). The CDR3 protein is CASSGEGETQYF. DNA for the CDR3: TGTGCCAGCAGTGGAGAGGGTGAGACCCAGTACTTC.